This T cell receptor beta chain was obtained from a study of identical twins. The table lists this clonotype with many counts. The antigen remains unidentified. TCRdb fed the 5' RACE reads into MiXCR, producing one record per CDR3 protein. The sample lists about 890,000 distinct CDR3 sequences; around an eighth were seen once. The study, taken as a whole, reports: Memory repertoires lacked the insertion deficit that abundant cord blood beta clonotypes showed.

The sample also formed part of further work on yellow fever vaccine responses in identical twins.

This sequence originates from a young woman in good health. Sequencing used PBMCs.

The CDR3 DNA sequence: TGCGCCAGCAGCGATAGAACCGGGACAAAACAAGAGACCCAGTACTTC. Translating gives CASSDRTGTKQETQYF. The chain combines TRBV5-1 with TRBJ2-5; possibly TRBD1 for D (6 bases). In germline, CDR1 is SGHRS, CDR2 YFSETQ. This CDR3 region has 16 residues. V lost 4 bases and J 2 bases, leaving 18 bases between the germline ends.